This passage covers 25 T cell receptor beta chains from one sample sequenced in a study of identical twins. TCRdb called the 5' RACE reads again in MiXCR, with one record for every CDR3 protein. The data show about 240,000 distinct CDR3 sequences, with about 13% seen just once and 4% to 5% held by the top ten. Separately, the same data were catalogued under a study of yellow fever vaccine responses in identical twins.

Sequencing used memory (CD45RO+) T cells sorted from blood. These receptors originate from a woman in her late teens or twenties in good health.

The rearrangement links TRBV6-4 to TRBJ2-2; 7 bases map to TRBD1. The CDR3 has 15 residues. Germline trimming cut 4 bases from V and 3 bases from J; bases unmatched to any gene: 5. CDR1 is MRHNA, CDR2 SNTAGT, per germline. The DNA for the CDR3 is TGTGCCAGCAGTGGGGACAGAGAACACACCGGGGAGCTGTTTTTT. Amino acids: CASSGDREHTGELFF.

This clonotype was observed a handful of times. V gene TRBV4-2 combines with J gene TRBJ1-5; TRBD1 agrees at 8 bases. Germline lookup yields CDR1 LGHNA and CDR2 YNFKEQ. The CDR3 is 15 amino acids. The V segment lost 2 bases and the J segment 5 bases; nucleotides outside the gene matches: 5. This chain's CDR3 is CASSQSGQVDQPQHF. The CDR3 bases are TGTGCCAGCAGCCAATCGGGACAGGTCGATCAGCCCCAGCATTTT.

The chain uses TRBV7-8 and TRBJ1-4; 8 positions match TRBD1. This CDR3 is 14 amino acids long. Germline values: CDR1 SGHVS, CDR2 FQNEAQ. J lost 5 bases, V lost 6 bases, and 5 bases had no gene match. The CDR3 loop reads CASSTQGANEKLFF. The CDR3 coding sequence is TGTGCCAGCAGTACGCAGGGGGCCAATGAAAAACTGTTTTTT.

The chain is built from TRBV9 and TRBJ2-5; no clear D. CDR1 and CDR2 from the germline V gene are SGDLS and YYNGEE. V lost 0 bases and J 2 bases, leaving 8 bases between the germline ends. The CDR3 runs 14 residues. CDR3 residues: CASSVGVNQETQYF. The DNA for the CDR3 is TGTGCCAGCAGCGTAGGTGTGAATCAAGAGACCCAGTACTTC. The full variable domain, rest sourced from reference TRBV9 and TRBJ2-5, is DSGVTQTPKHLITATGQRVTLRCSPRSGDLSVYWYQQSLDQGLQFLIQYYNGEERAKGNILERFSAQQFPDLHSELNLSSLELGDSALYFCASSVGVNQETQYFGPGTRLLVL.

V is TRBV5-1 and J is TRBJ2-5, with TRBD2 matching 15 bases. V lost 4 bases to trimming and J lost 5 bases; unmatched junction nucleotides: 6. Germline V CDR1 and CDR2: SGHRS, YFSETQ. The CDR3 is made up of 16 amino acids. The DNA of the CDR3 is TGCGCCAGCAGCCCCGGACTAGCGGGGGGGTTCGAGACCCAGTACTTC. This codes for CASSPGLAGGFETQYF.

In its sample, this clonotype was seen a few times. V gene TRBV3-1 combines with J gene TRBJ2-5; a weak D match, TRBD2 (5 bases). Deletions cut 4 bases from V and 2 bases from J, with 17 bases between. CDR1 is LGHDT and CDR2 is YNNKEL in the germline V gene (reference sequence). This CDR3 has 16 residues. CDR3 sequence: CASSPGRGQTQETQYF. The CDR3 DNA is TGTGCCAGCAGCCCGGGTCGAGGGCAGACTCAAGAGACCCAGTACTTC.

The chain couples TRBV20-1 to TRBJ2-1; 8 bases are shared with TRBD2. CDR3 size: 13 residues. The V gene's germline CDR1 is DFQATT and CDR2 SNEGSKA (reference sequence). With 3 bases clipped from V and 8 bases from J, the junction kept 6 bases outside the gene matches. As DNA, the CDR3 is TGCAGTGCTAGCACGAGCGGGAGTTATGAGCAGTTCTTC. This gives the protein CSASTSGSYEQFF.

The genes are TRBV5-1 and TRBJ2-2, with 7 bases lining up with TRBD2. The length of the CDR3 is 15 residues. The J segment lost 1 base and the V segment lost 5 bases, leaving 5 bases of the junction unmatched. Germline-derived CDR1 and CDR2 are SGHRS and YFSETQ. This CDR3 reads CASSSQRGNTGELFF. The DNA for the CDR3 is TGCGCCAGCAGTTCGCAGCGGGGGAACACCGGGGAGCTGTTTTTT.

This CDR3 reads CSASGTDVNIQYF. The CDR3 region has the DNA TGCAGTGCTTCCGGGACGGACGTAAACATTCAGTACTTC. The chain recombines TRBV20-1 with TRBJ2-4; D may match TRBD1 or TRBD2 (5 bases each). The length of the CDR3 is 13 residues. The V gene's germline CDR1 is DFQATT and CDR2 SNEGSKA (reference sequence). V shed 5 bases and J shed 6 bases, with 14 bases lying between them.

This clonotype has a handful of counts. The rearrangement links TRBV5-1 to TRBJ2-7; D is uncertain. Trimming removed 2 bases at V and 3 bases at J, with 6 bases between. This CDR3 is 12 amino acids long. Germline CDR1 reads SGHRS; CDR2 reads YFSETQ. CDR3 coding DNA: TGCGCCAGCAGCTTCGCCAACTACGAGCAGTACTTC. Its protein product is CASSFANYEQYF. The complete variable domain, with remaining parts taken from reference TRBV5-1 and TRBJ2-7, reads KAGVTQTPRYLIKTRGQQVTLSCSPISGHRSVSWYQQTPGQGLQFLFEYFSETQRNKGNFPGRFSGRQFSNSRSEMNVSTLELGDSALYLCASSFANYEQYFGPGTRLTVT.

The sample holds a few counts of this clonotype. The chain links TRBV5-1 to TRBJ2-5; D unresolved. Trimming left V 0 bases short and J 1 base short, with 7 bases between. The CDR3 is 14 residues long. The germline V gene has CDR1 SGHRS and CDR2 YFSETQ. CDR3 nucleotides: TGCGCCAGCAGCTTGGGCCACGGCCAAGAGACCCAGTACTTC. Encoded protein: CASSLGHGQETQYF.

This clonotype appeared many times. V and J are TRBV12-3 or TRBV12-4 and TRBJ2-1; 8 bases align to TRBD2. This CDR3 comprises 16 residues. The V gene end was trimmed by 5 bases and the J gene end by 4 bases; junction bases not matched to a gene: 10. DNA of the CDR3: TGTGCCAGCAGTCCGTCTGGAGCGGGGGCTTACAATGAGCAGTTCTTC. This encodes CASSPSGAGAYNEQFF.

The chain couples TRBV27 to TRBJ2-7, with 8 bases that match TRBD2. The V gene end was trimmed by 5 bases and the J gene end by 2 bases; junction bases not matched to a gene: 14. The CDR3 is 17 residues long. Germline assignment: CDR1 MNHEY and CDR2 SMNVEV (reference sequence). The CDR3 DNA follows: TGTGCCAGCAGTCAAAGGGCGTTGGCGGGAGGAACCTACGAGCAGTACTTC. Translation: CASSQRALAGGTYEQYF.

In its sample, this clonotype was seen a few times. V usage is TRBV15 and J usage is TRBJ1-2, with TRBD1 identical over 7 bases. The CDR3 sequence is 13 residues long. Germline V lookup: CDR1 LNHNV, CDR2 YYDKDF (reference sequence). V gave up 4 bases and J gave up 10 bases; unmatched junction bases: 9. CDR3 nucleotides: TGTGCCACCAGCATACAGACAGGGAACCACTACACCTTC. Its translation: CATSIQTGNHYTF. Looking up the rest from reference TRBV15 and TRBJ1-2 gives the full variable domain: DAMVIQNPRYQVTQFGKPVTLSCSQTLNHNVMYWYQQKSSQAPKLLFHYYDKDFNNEADTPDNFQSRRPNTSFCFLDIRSPGLGDTAMYLCATSIQTGNHYTFGSGTRLTVV.

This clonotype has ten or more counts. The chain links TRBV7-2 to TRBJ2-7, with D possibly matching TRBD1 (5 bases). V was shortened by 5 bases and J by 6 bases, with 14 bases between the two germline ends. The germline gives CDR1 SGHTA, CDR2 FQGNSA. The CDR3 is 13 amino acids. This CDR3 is CASSDLLTGEQYF. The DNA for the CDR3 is TGTGCCAGCAGCGACCTTCTAACAGGCGAGCAGTACTTC.

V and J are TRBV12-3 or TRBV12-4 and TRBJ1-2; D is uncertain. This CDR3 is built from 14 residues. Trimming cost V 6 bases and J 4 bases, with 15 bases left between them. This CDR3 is CASRIRVRSYGYTF. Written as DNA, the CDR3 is TGTGCCAGCAGAATCCGGGTCCGTTCCTATGGCTACACCTTC.

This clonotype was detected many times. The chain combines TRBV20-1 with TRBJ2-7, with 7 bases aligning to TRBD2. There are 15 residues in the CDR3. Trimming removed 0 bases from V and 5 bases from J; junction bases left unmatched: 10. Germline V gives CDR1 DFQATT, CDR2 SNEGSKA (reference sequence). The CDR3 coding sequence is TGCAGTGCTAGAGATCACGAGGGAGGGTTCGACGAGCAGTACTTC. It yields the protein CSARDHEGGFDEQYF.

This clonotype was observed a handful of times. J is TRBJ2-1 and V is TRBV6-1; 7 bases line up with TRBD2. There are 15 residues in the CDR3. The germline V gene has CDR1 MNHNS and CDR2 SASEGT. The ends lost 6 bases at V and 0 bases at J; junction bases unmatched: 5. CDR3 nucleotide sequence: TGTGCCAGCAGACGAACTAGCGTCTCCTACAATGAGCAGTTCTTC. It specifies CASRRTSVSYNEQFF.

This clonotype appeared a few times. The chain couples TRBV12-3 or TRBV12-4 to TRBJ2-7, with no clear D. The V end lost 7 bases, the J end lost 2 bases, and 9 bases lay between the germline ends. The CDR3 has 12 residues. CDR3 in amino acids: CASTQAAYEQYF. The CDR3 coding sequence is TGTGCCAGCACCCAGGCCGCCTACGAGCAGTACTTC.

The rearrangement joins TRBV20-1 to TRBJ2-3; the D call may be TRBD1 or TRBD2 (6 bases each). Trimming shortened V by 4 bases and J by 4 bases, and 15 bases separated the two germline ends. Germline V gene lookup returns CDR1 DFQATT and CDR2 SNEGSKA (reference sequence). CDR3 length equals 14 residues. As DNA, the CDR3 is TGCAGTGCTAAACTCGAGGGGGGCCCAGATACGCAGTATTTT. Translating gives CSAKLEGGPDTQYF.

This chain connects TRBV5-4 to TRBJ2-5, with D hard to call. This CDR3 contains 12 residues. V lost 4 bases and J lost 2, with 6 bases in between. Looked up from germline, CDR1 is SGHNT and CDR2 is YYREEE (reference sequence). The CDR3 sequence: CASSQKQETQYF. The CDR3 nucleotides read TGTGCCAGCAGCCAAAAACAAGAGACCCAGTACTTC. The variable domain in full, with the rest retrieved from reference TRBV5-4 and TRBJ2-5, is ETGVTQSPTHLIKTRGQQVTLRCSSQSGHNTVSWYQQALGQGPQFIFQYYREEENGRGNFPPRFSGLQFPNYSSELNVNALELDDSALYLCASSQKQETQYFGPGTRLLVL.

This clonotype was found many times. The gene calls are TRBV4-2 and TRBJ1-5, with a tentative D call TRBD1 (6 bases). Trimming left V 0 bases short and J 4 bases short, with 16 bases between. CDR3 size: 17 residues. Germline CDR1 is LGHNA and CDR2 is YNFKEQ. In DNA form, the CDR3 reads TGTGCCAGCAGCCAAGATAACTTCGACAGGATTAATCAGCCCCAGCATTTT. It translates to CASSQDNFDRINQPQHF.

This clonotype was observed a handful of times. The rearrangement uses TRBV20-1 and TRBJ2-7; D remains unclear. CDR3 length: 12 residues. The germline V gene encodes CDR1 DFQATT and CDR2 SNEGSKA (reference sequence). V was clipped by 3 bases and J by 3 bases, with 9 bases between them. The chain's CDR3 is CSASGPNYEQYF. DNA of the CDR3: TGCAGTGCTAGCGGGCCCAACTACGAGCAGTACTTC.

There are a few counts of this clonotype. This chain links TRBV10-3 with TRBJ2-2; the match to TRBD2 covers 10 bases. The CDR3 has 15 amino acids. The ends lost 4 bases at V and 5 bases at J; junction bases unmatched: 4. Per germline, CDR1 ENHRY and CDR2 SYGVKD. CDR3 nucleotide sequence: TGTGCCATCAGTGGGCTAGCGGGAGATACCGGGGAGCTGTTTTTT. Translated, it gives CAISGLAGDTGELFF.

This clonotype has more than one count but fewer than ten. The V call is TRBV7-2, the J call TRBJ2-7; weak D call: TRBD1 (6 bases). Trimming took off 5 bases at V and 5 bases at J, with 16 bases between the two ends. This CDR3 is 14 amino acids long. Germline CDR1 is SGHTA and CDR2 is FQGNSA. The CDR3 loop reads CASSQGTGRDEQYF. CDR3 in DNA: TGTGCCAGCAGCCAAGGAACAGGGCGGGACGAGCAGTACTTC.